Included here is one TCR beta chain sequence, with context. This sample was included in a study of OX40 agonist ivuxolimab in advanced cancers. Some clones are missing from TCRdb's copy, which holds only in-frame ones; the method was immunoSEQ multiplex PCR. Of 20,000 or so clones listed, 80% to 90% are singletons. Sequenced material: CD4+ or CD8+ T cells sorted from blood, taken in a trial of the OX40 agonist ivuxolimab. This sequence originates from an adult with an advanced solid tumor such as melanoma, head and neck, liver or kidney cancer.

The CDR3 region is CAIVKTGALAGAPTGELFF. CDR3 bases: TGTGCCATCGTAAAGACAGGGGCGCTAGCGGGGGCCCCAACCGGGGAGCTGTTTTTT. The chain has TRBV2 and TRBJ2-2; 10 nucleotides line up with TRBD2. With 10 bases clipped from V and 5 bases from J, the junction kept 22 bases outside the gene matches. Germline V gene sequence: CDR1 SNHLY, CDR2 FYNNEI. The CDR3 is 19 amino acids.